A single sample is the source of the 11 T cell receptor beta chains below, sequenced in a study of glioma-infiltrating T cells after dendritic cell vaccination. Generated by immunoSEQ multiplex PCR, the TCRdb table keeps only in-frame clones and is missing some. The table lists 90,000 to 100,000 clones, 79% of them singletons. The source material was blood, sampled before dendritic cell vaccination. The receptors were gathered from a human donor with glioblastoma.

Written as DNA, the CDR3 is TGTGCCAGCAGATCACAGTTGGGGGCGCCCGAGCAGTACTTC. Translating it yields CASRSQLGAPEQYF. This chain links TRBV2 with TRBJ2-7; a weak D match, TRBD1 (6 bases). V was trimmed by 6 bases and J by 6 bases, leaving 18 bases between them. The germline V gene encodes CDR1 SNHLY and CDR2 FYNNEI. This CDR3 is 14 amino acids long.

The V call is TRBV10-3, the J call TRBJ1-5; tentative D call: TRBD1 (6 bases). Germline V gene lookup returns CDR1 ENHRY and CDR2 SYGVKD. Trimming pared 3 bases from V and 2 bases from J, leaving 11 bases between. The CDR3 has 15 amino acids. The CDR3 reads CAISDIRGGNQPQHF. The CDR3 coding sequence is TGTGCCATCAGTGATATCAGGGGAGGCAATCAGCCCCAGCATTTT.

This chain connects TRBV14 to TRBJ2-7, with TRBD1 as a possible D gene (6 bases). The V gene's germline CDR1 is SGHDN and CDR2 FVKESK. CDR3 length: 16 residues. Between the trimmed V and J ends, which lost 4 bases and 0 bases, there was a span of 16 bases. The CDR3 DNA reads as TGTGCCAGCAGCCGCCCCGGGACATGGAGCTCCTACGAGCAGTACTTC. Its protein is CASSRPGTWSSYEQYF. The whole variable domain, filled in from reference TRBV14 and TRBJ2-7, reads EAGVTQFPSHSVIEKGQTVTLRCDPISGHDNLYWYRRVMGKEIKFLLHFVKESKQDESGMPNNRFLAERTGGTYSTLKVQPAELEDSGVYFCASSRPGTWSSYEQYFGPGTRLTVT.

This clone was recorded a few times. The chain has TRBV29-1 and TRBJ1-2; 7 positions match TRBD1. Germline lookup yields CDR1 SQVTM and CDR2 ANQGSEA. This CDR3 has 14 amino acids. V trimming: 4 bases; J trimming: 7 bases; junction bases outside the gene matches: 12. The DNA for the CDR3 is TGCAGCGTTGGGGACAGCCGAGTGGGAGGTGGCTACACCTTC. Its translation is CSVGDSRVGGGYTF.

V gene TRBV19 combines with J gene TRBJ2-5; 7 bases align to TRBD1. Germline CDR1 reads LNHDA; CDR2 reads SQIVND (reference sequence). The CDR3 sequence is 13 residues long. Trimming at V came to 8 bases and at J to 5 bases, leaving 8 bases not matched to a gene. CDR3 sequence reads: CASGPQGVETQYF. CDR3 coding DNA: TGTGCCAGTGGGCCTCAGGGGGTTGAGACCCAGTACTTC.

This clone has more than one count but fewer than ten. The chain uses TRBV5-1 and TRBJ1-1, with D maybe TRBD1 (6 bases). The CDR3 has 16 residues. Germline lookup yields CDR1 SGHRS and CDR2 YFSETQ. V gave up 7 bases and J gave up 5 bases, with 24 bases separating them. CDR3 in DNA: TGCGCCAGCTCCTTGGAAAGACCAGGGGTTCAAACTGAAGCTTTCTTT. This sequence encodes CASSLERPGVQTEAFF.

The chain employs TRBV30 and TRBJ1-2; weak D call: TRBD1 (6 bases). V was trimmed by 0 bases and J by 7 bases, leaving 12 bases between them. This CDR3 region has 13 residues. The V gene's germline CDR1 is GTSNPN and CDR2 SVGIG (reference sequence). The CDR3 DNA sequence: TGTGCCTGGAGTGTAGGGGGGGCTGTTGGCTACACCTTC. This codes for CAWSVGGAVGYTF.

This clone was detected only a few times. The rearrangement joins TRBV19 to TRBJ2-3; TRBD2 matches 13 bases. Germline V CDR1 and CDR2: LNHDA, SQIVND (reference sequence). Germline trimming cut 6 bases from V and 6 bases from J; bases unmatched to any gene: 3. CDR3 length: 14 amino acids. The CDR3 DNA reads TGTGCCAGTAGCCGGACTAGCGGGGGTGATACGCAGTATTTT. Amino acids: CASSRTSGGDTQYF.

V gene TRBV28 combines with J gene TRBJ2-2; D is perhaps TRBD2 (5 bases). Germline values: CDR1 MDHEN, CDR2 SYDVKM. This CDR3 region has 14 residues. V was trimmed by 5 bases and J by 5 bases, leaving 12 bases between them. The CDR3 DNA reads as TGTGCCAGCAGTCCCGGGATGATAACCGGGGAGCTGTTTTTT. It is translated as CASSPGMITGELFF.

The CDR3 DNA is TGTGCCAGCAGCTGGAGGGACCGTTCACCCCTCCACTTT. Translating gives CASSWRDRSPLHF. The J gene is TRBJ1-6, the V gene TRBV14; a possible D gene is TRBD1 (5 bases). The CDR3 contains 13 residues. The V gene's germline CDR1 is SGHDN and CDR2 FVKESK. The V end was cut by 5 bases, the J end by 9 bases, with 11 bases between.

The genes are TRBV28 and TRBJ2-5; 10 positions agree with TRBD2. The J call is doubtful: the DNA matches TRBJ2-7 better. Germline V gene lookup returns CDR1 MDHEN and CDR2 SYDVKM. CDR3 size: 14 residues. The CDR3 nucleotides are TGTGCCAGCAGAAAACTAGCGGGAACCTACGAGCAGTACTTC. Protein sequence: CASRKLAGTYEQYF.